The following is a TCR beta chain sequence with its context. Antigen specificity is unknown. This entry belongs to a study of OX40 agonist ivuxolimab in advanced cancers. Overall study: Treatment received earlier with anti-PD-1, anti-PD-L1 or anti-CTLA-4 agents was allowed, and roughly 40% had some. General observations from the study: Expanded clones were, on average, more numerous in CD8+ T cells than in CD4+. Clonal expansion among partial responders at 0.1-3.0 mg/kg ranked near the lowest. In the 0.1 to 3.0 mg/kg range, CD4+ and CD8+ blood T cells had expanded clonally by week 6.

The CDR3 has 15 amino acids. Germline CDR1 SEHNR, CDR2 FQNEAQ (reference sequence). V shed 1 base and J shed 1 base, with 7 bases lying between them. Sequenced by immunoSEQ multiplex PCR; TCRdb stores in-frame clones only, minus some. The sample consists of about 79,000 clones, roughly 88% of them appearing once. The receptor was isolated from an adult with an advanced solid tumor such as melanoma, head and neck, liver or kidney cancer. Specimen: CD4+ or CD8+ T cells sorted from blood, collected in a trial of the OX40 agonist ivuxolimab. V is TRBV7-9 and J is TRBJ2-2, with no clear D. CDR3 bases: TGTGCCAGCAGCTTAGATGTGGGGAACACCGGGGAGCTGTTTTTT. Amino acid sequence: CASSLDVGNTGELFF.